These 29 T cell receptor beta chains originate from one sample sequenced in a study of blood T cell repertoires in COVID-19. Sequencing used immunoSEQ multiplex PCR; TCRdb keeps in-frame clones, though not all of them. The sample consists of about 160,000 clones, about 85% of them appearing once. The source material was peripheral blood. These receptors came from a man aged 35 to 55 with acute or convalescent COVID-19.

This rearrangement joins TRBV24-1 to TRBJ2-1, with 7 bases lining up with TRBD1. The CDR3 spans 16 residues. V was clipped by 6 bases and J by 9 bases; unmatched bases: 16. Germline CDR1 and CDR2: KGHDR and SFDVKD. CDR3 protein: CATSNHGTAKAGEQFF. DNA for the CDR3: TGTGCCACCAGTAACCACGGGACAGCCAAAGCCGGTGAGCAGTTCTTC.

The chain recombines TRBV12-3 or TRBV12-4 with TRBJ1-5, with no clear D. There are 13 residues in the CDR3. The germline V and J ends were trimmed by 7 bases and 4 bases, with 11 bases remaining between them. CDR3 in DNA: TGTGCCAGCACCATGGGGAGGAATCAGCCCCAGCATTTT. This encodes CASTMGRNQPQHF.

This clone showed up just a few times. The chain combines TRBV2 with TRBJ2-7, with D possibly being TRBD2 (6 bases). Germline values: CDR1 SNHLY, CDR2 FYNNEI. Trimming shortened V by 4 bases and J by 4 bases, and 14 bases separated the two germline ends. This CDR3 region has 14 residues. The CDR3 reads CASSGALGGYEQYF. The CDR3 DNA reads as TGTGCCAGCAGTGGGGCCCTCGGAGGGTACGAGCAGTACTTC.

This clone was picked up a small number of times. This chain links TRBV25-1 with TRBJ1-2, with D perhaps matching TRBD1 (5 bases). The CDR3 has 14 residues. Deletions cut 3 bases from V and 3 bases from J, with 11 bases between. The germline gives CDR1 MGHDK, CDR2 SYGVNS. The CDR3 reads CASSESGRDYGYTF. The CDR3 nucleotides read TGTGCCAGCAGTGAGTCGGGCAGGGACTATGGCTACACCTTC.

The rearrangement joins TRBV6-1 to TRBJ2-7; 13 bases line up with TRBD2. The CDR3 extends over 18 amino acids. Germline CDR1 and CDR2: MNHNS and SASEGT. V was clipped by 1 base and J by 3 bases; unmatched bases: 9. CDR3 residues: CASSEVGTSGAAVYEQYF. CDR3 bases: TGTGCCAGCAGTGAAGTGGGGACTAGCGGGGCCGCGGTCTACGAGCAGTACTTC.

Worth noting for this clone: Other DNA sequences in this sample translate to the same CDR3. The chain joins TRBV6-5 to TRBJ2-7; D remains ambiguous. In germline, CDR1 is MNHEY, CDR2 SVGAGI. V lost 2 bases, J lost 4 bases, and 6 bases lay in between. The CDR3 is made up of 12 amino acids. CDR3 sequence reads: CASSYAGYEQYF. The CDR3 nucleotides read TGTGCCAGCAGTTACGCCGGGTACGAGCAGTACTTC.

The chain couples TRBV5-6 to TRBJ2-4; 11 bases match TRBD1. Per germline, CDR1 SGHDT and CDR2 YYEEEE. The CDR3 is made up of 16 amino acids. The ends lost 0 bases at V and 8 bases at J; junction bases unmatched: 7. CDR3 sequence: CASSLDRTGGADIQYF. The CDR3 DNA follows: TGTGCCAGCAGCTTGGATAGGACAGGGGGCGCGGACATTCAGTACTTC.

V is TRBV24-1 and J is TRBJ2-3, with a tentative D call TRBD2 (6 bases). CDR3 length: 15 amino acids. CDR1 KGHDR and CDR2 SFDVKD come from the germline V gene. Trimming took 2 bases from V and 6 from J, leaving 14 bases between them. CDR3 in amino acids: CATSDSLDRGDTQYF. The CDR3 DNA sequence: TGTGCCACCAGTGATTCGTTAGATCGGGGGGATACGCAGTATTTT.

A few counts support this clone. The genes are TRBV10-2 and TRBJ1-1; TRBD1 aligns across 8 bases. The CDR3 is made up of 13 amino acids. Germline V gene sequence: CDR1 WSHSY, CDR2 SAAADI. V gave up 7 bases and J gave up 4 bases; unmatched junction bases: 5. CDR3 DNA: TGCGCCAGCACCGGACAGGGATCCACTGAAGCTTTCTTT. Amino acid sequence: CASTGQGSTEAFF.

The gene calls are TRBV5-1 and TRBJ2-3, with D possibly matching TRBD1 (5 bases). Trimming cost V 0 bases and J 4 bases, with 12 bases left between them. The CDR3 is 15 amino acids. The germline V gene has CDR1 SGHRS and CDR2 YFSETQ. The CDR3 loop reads CASSLEGARADTQYF. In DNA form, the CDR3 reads TGCGCCAGCAGCTTGGAAGGGGCTAGGGCAGATACGCAGTATTTT.

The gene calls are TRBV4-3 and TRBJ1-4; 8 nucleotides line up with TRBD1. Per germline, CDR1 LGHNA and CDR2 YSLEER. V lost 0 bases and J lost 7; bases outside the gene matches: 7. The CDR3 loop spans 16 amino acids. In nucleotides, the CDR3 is TGCGCCAGCAGCCAAGACCGGACAGGGATGGGTGAAAAACTGTTTTTT. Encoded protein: CASSQDRTGMGEKLFF.

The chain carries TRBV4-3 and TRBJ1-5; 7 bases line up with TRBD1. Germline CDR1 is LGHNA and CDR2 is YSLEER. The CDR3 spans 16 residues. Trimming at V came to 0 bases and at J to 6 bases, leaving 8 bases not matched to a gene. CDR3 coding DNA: TGCGCCAGCAGCCAAGATGGACAGGACTCGGGTCAGCCCCAGCATTTT. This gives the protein CASSQDGQDSGQPQHF.

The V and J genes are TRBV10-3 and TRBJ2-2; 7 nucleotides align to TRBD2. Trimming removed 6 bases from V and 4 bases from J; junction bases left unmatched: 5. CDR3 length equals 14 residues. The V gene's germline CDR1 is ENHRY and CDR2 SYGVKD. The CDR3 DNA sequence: TGTGCCATCAGAAGCGGGGAGGGCACCGGGGAGCTGTTTTTT. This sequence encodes CAIRSGEGTGELFF.

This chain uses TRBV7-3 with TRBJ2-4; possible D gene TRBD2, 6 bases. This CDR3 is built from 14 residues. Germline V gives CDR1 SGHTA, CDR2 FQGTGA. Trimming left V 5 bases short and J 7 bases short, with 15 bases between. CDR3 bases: TGTGCCAGCAGCCCGGGCGGGACCGTCAACATTCAGTACTTC. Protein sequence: CASSPGGTVNIQYF.

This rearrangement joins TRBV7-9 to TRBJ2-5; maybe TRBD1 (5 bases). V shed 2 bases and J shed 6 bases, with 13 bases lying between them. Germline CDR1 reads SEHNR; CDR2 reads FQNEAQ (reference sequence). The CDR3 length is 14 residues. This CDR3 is CASSLYGARKTQYF. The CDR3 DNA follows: TGTGCCAGCAGCTTATATGGGGCGAGGAAGACCCAGTACTTC.

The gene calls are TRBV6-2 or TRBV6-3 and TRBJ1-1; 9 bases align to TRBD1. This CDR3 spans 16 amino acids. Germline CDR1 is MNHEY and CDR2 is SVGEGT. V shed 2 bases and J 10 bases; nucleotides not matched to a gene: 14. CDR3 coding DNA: TGTGCCAGCAGTTACGCCCCGGGACAGGGAAGCATCGTAGCTTTCTTT. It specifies CASSYAPGQGSIVAFF.

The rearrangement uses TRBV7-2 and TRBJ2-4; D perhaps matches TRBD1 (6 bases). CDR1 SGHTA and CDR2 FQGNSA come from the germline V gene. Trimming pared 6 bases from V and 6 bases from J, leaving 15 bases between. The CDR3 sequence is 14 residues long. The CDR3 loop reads CASSSGTWGNIQYF. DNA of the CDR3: TGTGCCAGCAGTTCCGGGACATGGGGAAACATTCAGTACTTC.

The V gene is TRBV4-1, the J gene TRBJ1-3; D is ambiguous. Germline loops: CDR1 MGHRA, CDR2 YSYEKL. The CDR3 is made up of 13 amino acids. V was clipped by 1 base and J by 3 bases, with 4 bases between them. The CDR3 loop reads CASSQVHGNTIYF. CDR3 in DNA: TGCGCCAGCAGCCAAGTTCATGGAAACACCATATATTTT.

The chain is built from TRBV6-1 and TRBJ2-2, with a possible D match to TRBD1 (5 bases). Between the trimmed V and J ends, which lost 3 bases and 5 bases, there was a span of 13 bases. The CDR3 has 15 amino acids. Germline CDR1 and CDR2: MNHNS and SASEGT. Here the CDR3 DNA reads TGTGCCAGCAGTGAGGTCAGGGTTGATACCGGGGAGCTGTTTTTT. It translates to CASSEVRVDTGELFF.

In nucleotides, the CDR3 is TGTGCCAGCAGCCCGCTATCAACTAATGAAAAACTGTTTTTT. This sequence encodes CASSPLSTNEKLFF. The V call is TRBV3-1 (or the pseudogene TRBV3-2), the J call TRBJ1-4, with D unclear. The germline gives CDR1 LGHDT, CDR2 YNNKEL (reference sequence). Trimming stripped 4 bases from V and 0 bases from J, with 6 bases between. This CDR3 region has 14 residues.

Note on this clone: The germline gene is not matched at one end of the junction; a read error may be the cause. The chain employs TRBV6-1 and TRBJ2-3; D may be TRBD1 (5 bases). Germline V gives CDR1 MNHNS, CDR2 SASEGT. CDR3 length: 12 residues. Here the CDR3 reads CASSEGAYTQYF. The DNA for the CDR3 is TGTGCCAGCAGCGAAGGGGCCTATACGCAGTATTTT.

CDR3 region: CASRWDFNEQFF. In DNA, the CDR3 is TGTGCCAGCAGATGGGACTTCAATGAGCAGTTCTTC. This chain joins TRBV7-2 and TRBJ2-1, with D possibly matching TRBD2 (6 bases). This CDR3 has 12 amino acids. Germline V gives CDR1 SGHTA, CDR2 FQGNSA. V dropped 6 bases and J dropped 6 bases, with 9 bases sitting between them.

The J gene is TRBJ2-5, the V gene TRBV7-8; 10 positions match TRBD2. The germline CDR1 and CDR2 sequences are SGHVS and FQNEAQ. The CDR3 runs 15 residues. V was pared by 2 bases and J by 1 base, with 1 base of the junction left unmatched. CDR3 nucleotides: TGTGCCAGCAGCTTACTAGCGGGGGCCCAAGAGACCCAGTACTTC. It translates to CASSLLAGAQETQYF.

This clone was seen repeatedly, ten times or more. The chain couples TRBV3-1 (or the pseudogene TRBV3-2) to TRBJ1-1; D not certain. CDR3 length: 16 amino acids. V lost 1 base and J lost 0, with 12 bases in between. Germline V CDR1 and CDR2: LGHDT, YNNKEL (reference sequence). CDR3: CASSQVDSGMNTEAFF. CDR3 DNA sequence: TGTGCCAGCAGCCAAGTCGATTCGGGAATGAACACTGAAGCTTTCTTT.

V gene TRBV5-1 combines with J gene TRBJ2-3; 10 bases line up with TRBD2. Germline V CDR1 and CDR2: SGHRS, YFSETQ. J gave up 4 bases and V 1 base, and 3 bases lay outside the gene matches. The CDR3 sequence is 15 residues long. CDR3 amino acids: CASSLTSGVSDTQYF. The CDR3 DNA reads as TGCGCCAGCAGCTTGACTAGCGGGGTTTCAGATACGCAGTATTTT. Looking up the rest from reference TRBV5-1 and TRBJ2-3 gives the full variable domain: KAGVTQTPRYLIKTRGQQVTLSCSPISGHRSVSWYQQTPGQGLQFLFEYFSETQRNKGNFPGRFSGRQFSNSRSEMNVSTLELGDSALYLCASSLTSGVSDTQYFGPGTRLTVL.

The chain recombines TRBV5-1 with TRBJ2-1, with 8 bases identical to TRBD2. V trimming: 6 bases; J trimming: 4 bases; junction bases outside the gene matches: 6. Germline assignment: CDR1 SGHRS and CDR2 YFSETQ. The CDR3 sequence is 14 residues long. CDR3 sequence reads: CASNRRGEYNEQFF. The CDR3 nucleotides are TGCGCCAGCAACCGGCGGGGGGAATACAATGAGCAGTTCTTC.

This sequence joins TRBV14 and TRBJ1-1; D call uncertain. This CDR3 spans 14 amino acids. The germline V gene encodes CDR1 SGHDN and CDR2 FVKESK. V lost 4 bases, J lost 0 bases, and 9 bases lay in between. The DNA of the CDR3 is TGTGCCAGCAGCCCCCCGAGCTTGAACACTGAAGCTTTCTTT. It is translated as CASSPPSLNTEAFF. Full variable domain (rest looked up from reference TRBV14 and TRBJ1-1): EAGVTQFPSHSVIEKGQTVTLRCDPISGHDNLYWYRRVMGKEIKFLLHFVKESKQDESGMPNNRFLAERTGGTYSTLKVQPAELEDSGVYFCASSPPSLNTEAFFGQGTRLTVV.

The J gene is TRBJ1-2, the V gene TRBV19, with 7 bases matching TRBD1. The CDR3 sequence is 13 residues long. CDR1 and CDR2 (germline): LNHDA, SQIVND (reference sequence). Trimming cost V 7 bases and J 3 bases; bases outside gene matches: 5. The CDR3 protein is CASTKDRYYGYTF. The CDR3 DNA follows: TGTGCCAGTACCAAGGACAGGTACTATGGCTACACCTTC.

The CDR3 here is CASSFGDRDNQPQHF. As DNA, the CDR3 is TGTGCCAGCAGCTTTGGGGACAGGGACAATCAGCCCCAGCATTTT. The genes are TRBV5-6 and TRBJ1-5; 9 bases align to TRBD1. Trimming took 2 bases from V and 3 from J; bases not matched to a gene: 3. Germline assignment: CDR1 SGHDT and CDR2 YYEEEE. CDR3 size: 15 residues. The complete variable domain, with remaining parts taken from reference TRBV5-6 and TRBJ1-5, reads DAGVTQSPTHLIKTRGQQVTLRCSPKSGHDTVSWYQQALGQGPQFIFQYYEEEERQRGNFPDRFSGHQFPNYSSELNVNALLLGDSALYLCASSFGDRDNQPQHFGDGTRLSIL.